This T cell receptor (beta chain) originates from a study of response to subunit inactivated influenza vaccine (dated by TCRdb to the late 2010s). Study-level background: To follow how T cells responded to a trivalent subunit inactivated influenza vaccine, the researchers relied on deep quantitative profiling of the T cell receptor repertoire.

The sample's time point label, in plain terms: approximately 40 days after influenza vaccine administration. The study at large found these results: According to the authors, only a limited number of new T cells may be recruited by each seasonal influenza vaccination.

As regards this clonotype: Its antigen target is currently unknown. Per-base quality was not reported, and no clone a single base away is much larger than it.

To prepare the library, RT-PCR was applied. Sequenced on an Illumina HiSeq 2500. The public reads were reprocessed in TCRdb via fastp at Q25 and MiXCR, keeping in-frame beta chains. CDR3 protein sequences are deduplicated, and each keeps its most common genes and DNA. This sample is represented by over 400,000 distinct CDR3 sequences; about 10% of them were singletons. Clones ranked in the top ten supply over 9.5% of the sample. Trimming at the junction amounts to 5 bases on V and 1 base on J, and the germline ends lie 17 bases apart. CDR1 and CDR2, per the germline V gene, are ENHRY and SYGVKD. The CDR3, from cysteine to phenylalanine, totals 16 residues. The CDR3 DNA has 48 bases and is translated from base 1.

The source material was PBMCs from blood, sampled 35 to 45 days after vaccination. This sequence uses TRBV10-3 and TRBJ1-1; TRBD1 is a possible D gene, resting on 5 matching bases. The TCR was taken from a man in his fifties who received an inactivated influenza vaccine. Donor details come from another sample of the same person, matched by shared clones. The bases read TGTGCCATCAGTCCCCTCCCGGGACCTAAGAACACTGAAGCTTTCTTT. This sequence encodes CAISPLPGPKNTEAFF.